Listed below are T cell receptor beta chains from one sample, sequenced in a study of shared clonotypes between healthy human individuals. Some clones are missing from TCRdb's copy, which holds only in-frame ones; the method was immunoSEQ multiplex PCR. The sample has around 1,100,000 clones; approximately 77% are singletons. The sequencing sample was made of memory CD4+ T cells from PBMCs. These receptors were taken from a man in his late teens or twenties in good health. Some clones in this sample may be carry-over from other donors' samples. Each CDR3 is given with its conserved first and last residue. The D gene is left open where the match is weak. A row's size may be missing; if present it is once, few, many or a size class.

size	D	J	V	DNA	CDR3
.	.	TRBJ2-3	TRBV7-9	TGTGCCAGCAGCGCCGGACTAAGCACAGATACGCAGTATTTT	CASSAGLSTDTQYF
.	TRBD1	TRBJ2-6	TRBV11-2	TGTGCCAGCAGCTATACGGCAGGGGGTAGTACTGGGGCCAACGTCCTGACTTTC	CASSYTAGGSTGANVLTF
.	.	TRBJ1-2	TRBV28	TGTGCCAGCAGTGCCCCCGGGACATCATGGAACTATGGCTACACCTTC	CASSAPGTSWNYGYTF
.	.	TRBJ2-7	TRBV5-1	TGCGCCAGCAGCTTTACAGATCCTTCTGAGCAGTACTTC	CASSFTDPSEQYF
.	TRBD1	TRBJ1-2	TRBV2	TGTGCCAGCAGTCGAAGGGACAGGGAGCATGGCTACACCTTC	CASSRRDREHGYTF
.	.	TRBJ2-7	TRBV5-1	TGCGCCAGCAGCTTGGCAGGGCCCCCGCTCGCCGAGCAGTACTTC	CASSLAGPPLAEQYF
.	.	TRBJ1-3	TRBV5-5	TGTGCCAGCAGCGCCCGGGGGGATGGAAACACCATATATTTT	CASSARGDGNTIYF
.	.	TRBJ2-7	TRBV11-2	TGTGCCAGCAGCTTGGGGGGTAAGACCTACGAGCAGTACTTC	CASSLGGKTYEQYF
.	TRBD2	TRBJ2-1	TRBV7-9	TGTGCCAGCAGCTTAAGAGCGGGAGCATACGGGGAGCAGTTCTTC	CASSLRAGAYGEQFF
.	.	TRBJ2-1	TRBV7-2	TGTGCCAGCAGCTTAAAAGGGGCCGATGAGCAGTTCTTC	CASSLKGADEQFF
.	.	TRBJ2-1	TRBV10-3	TGTGCCATCAGCCGGGACCGAGCCTACAATGAGCAGTTCTTC	CAISRDRAYNEQFF
.	.	TRBJ1-5	TRBV15	TGTGCCACCAGCAGAGCTCAGGGAGTGGGCAATCAGCCCCAGCATTTT	CATSRAQGVGNQPQHF
.	.	TRBJ2-7	TRBV18	TGTGCCAGCGCTCCACGTGGGTCTCGGGCGCGGCCCTACGAGCAGTACTTC	CASAPRGSRARPYEQYF
.	.	TRBJ1-2	TRBV19	TGTGCCAGTGATGGGCGGGGTGGATATGGCTACACCTTC	CASDGRGGYGYTF
.	TRBD2	TRBJ2-5	TRBV9	TGTGCCAGCAGCGTAGTTTCGGCGGGAGGGCGAGAGACCCAGTACTTC	CASSVVSAGGRETQYF
.	.	TRBJ2-7	TRBV28	TGTGCCAGCACCACCCCTGGCCACGAGCAGTACTTC	CASTTPGHEQYF
.	.	TRBJ1-1	TRBV5-1	TGCGCCAGCAGCTTGGAGGTAGGGCGGTGGACTGAAGCTTTCTTT	CASSLEVGRWTEAFF
.	TRBD2	TRBJ2-1	TRBV19	TGTGCCAGTAATATAGTGGGCGGGAGATCCTACAATGAGCAGTTCTTC	CASNIVGGRSYNEQFF
.	.	TRBJ1-5	TRBV2	TGTGCCAGTAAAGGGGGGGGGAAGAGCAATCAGCCCCAGCATTTT	CASKGGGKSNQPQHF
.	.	TRBJ1-5	TRBV28	TGTGCCAGCAGTTTAGGCCTTGGATGGAATCAGCCCCAGCATTTT	CASSLGLGWNQPQHF
.	TRBD2	TRBJ2-1	TRBV30	TGTGCCTGGAGTCATCTAGCGGCAAGCTCCTACAATGAGCAGTTCTTC	CAWSHLAASSYNEQFF
once	TRBD2	TRBJ2-5	TRBV5-4	TGTGCCAGCAGCTTGGTTCCAGCGGGAGGGCGAGAGACCCAGTACTTC	CASSLVPAGGRETQYF
.	.	TRBJ2-1	TRBV6-1	TGTGCCAGCAGAAGAGGACCCGCATCCTACAATGAGCAGTTCTTC	CASRRGPASYNEQFF
.	.	TRBJ1-1	TRBV10-3	TGTGCCATCAGTAGCACTCCATGGGCTGAAGCTTTCTTT	CAISSTPWAEAFF
.	.	TRBJ2-7	TRBV11-2	TGTGCCAGCAGCTTATTGGGGGACTCTTCCTACGAGCAGTACTTC	CASSLLGDSSYEQYF
.	.	TRBJ2-2	TRBV6-5	TGTGCCAGCAGTTACTCGGACGGGGAGCTGTTTTTT	CASSYSDGELFF
.	.	TRBJ1-2	TRBV20-1	TGCAGTGCTAGACAGGGTTTTGGCTACACCTTC	CSARQGFGYTF
once	.	TRBJ2-2	TRBV2	TGTGCCAGCAAATCCGTTGCCGGGGAGCTGTTTTTT	CASKSVAGELFF
.	TRBD1	TRBJ1-1	TRBV5-1	TGCGCCAGCAGCTTGGAAACAGGGGGCTTAAGCGCAGCTTTCTTT	CASSLETGGLSAAFF
.	TRBD2	TRBJ2-1	TRBV30	TGTGCCTGGAGTGTCGGGACTAGCGGCGAGCAGTTCTTC	CAWSVGTSGEQFF
.	.	TRBJ2-7	TRBV5-4	TGTGCCAGCAGCGCAGCGACAGGAGCGATTTACGAGCAGTACTTC	CASSAATGAIYEQYF
once	TRBD1	TRBJ1-3	TRBV7-8	TGTGCCAGCAGCCGGGACAGGGCCTCCCTTGGAAACACCATATATTTT	CASSRDRASLGNTIYF
.	.	TRBJ1-2	TRBV28	TGTGCCAGCAGTTTGGTCCGGGGGCGCGACTATGGCTACACCTTC	CASSLVRGRDYGYTF
.	.	TRBJ1-5	TRBV6-5	TGTGCCAGCAGTTACACGGTTCGGCCCCAGCATTTT	CASSYTVRPQHF
.	.	TRBJ1-1	TRBV5-1	TGCGCCAGCAGCTTGGGCACGGCTACTGAAGCTTTCTTT	CASSLGTATEAFF
.	.	TRBJ1-2	TRBV28	TGTGCCAGCAGTTTTGAGATCGGTAACTATGGCTACACCTTC	CASSFEIGNYGYTF
.	.	TRBJ2-5	TRBV6-5	TGTGCCAGCAGTTATGCGGGACCGACCAGGACCCAGTACTTC	CASSYAGPTRTQYF
.	TRBD2	TRBJ2-1	TRBV5-8	TGTGCCAGCAGCCCGGGGACTAGGGGACGGGATGAGCAGTTCTTC	CASSPGTRGRDEQFF
.	TRBD1	TRBJ1-2	TRBV5-6	TGTGCCAGCAGCTGGGGATTGACAGGGGAGAGAGGCTACACCTTC	CASSWGLTGERGYTF
.	.	TRBJ1-5	TRBV10-3	TGTGCCATCAGTTTTACCGGGGCCCAGGATCAGCCCCAGCATTTT	CAISFTGAQDQPQHF
.	TRBD2	TRBJ2-3	TRBV10-3	TGTGCCATCGGAGATAGCGGGATCATCACAGATACGCAGTATTTT	CAIGDSGIITDTQYF
.	TRBD2	TRBJ2-1	TRBV10-3	TGTGCCATCCAGGCTAGCGGGAGCGTCAATGAGCAGTTCTTC	CAIQASGSVNEQFF
once	.	TRBJ2-7	TRBV5-5	TGTGCCAGCAGCTTGGCCGGGACACGAGACGAGCAGTACTTC	CASSLAGTRDEQYF
.	.	TRBJ2-2	TRBV12-1	TGTGCCAGGCCGGGGCAGGCCCGGGAGCTGTTTTTT	CARPGQARELFF
.	TRBD2	TRBJ2-1	TRBV7-3	TGTGCCAGTAGACTAGCGGGAGAGGGGAGGCATGAGCAGTTCTTC	CASRLAGEGRHEQFF
.	.	TRBJ2-6	TRBV28	TGTGCCAGCAGCGGGTTCTGGGGGCCCTCCTCTGGGGCCAACGTCCTGACTTTC	CASSGFWGPSSGANVLTF
once	.	TRBJ1-4	TRBV7-8	TGTGCCAGCAGCTTAGCGTCTCCTCAGGGCGGCGAAAAACTGTTTTTT	CASSLASPQGGEKLFF
.	.	TRBJ1-1	TRBV30	TGTGCCTGGAGTGGGGACATGAACACTGAAGCTTTCTTT	CAWSGDMNTEAFF
.	TRBD2	TRBJ2-5	TRBV7-9	TGTGCCAGCAGCGGCTTAATAGCGGGAGAAGAGACCCAGTACTTC	CASSGLIAGEETQYF
few	.	TRBJ2-6	TRBV19	TGTGCCAGTAGTATTATTCGGTCCTCTGGGGCCAACGTCCTGACTTTC	CASSIIRSSGANVLTF
few	TRBD2	TRBJ2-1	TRBV29-1	TGCAGCGTTGTCCCGACTAGCGGGATCGGGTTCTTC	CSVVPTSGIGFF
many	.	TRBJ1-2	TRBV19	TGTGCCAGTAGTCTAGAGTGGGTGAACTATGGCTACACCTTC	CASSLEWVNYGYTF